Below are 32 T cell receptor beta chains sequenced from a single sample in a study of CD8 T cells in Susac syndrome. The RNA input was roughly 0.45 to 1 ug, and it was reverse transcribed with random hexamers. TCRdb re-called the immunoSEQ multiplex PCR reads with MiXCR, one entry per CDR3 protein. Among approximately 65,000 distinct CDR3 sequences listed, more than 90% were seen once. Material: CD8+ T cells from PBMCs. These receptors were taken from a human donor in good health.

The J gene is TRBJ2-1, the V gene TRBV12-3 or TRBV12-4, with 8 bases matching TRBD1. The CDR3 runs to 16 residues. V lost 5 bases to trimming and J lost 5 bases; unmatched junction nucleotides: 11. This CDR3 is CASSRLGTGFDNEQFF. The CDR3 bases are TGTGCCAGCAGTCGACTTGGGACAGGCTTTGACAATGAGCAGTTCTTC.

The chain couples TRBV29-1 to TRBJ2-1; D may be TRBD1 (5 bases). Per germline, CDR1 SQVTM and CDR2 ANQGSEA. Trimming stripped 4 bases from V and 6 bases from J, with 16 bases between. The CDR3 runs to 14 residues. CDR3 coding DNA: TGCAGCGTTGGTGGTGCAGGGCCCTCCAATGAGCAGTTCTTC. Amino acids: CSVGGAGPSNEQFF.

The CDR3 coding sequence is TGTGCCAGCAGCACCCAGAGGAGGGTGGGGGAAAAACTGTTTTTT. Encoded protein: CASSTQRRVGEKLFF. The gene calls are TRBV13 and TRBJ1-4; D is uncertain. Trimming cost V 5 bases and J 8 bases, with 18 bases left between them. The CDR3 has 15 residues. Germline values: CDR1 PRHDT, CDR2 FYEKMQ (reference sequence).

This chain connects TRBV28 to TRBJ1-5; D not certain. The CDR3 spans 16 residues. The germline CDR1 and CDR2 sequences are MDHEN and SYDVKM. With 2 bases removed from V and 2 bases from J, the gap between germline ends came to 13 bases. CDR3 sequence (DNA): TGTGCCAGCAGTTTAGGGCCGGAATGGGGCAATCAGCCCCAGCATTTT. This encodes CASSLGPEWGNQPQHF.

This clonotype was detected once. This chain uses TRBV19 with TRBJ1-1; 9 bases are shared with TRBD1. The length of the CDR3 is 15 residues. Losses at the gene ends were 3 bases for V and 4 bases for J; bases not matched to a gene: 6. Germline lookup yields CDR1 LNHDA and CDR2 SQIVND (reference sequence). CDR3 amino acids: CASSITGGYGTEAFF. CDR3 DNA sequence: TGTGCCAGTAGTATCACAGGGGGCTATGGCACTGAAGCTTTCTTT.

This clonotype was observed a single time. This chain connects TRBV4-1 to TRBJ1-4; 8 nucleotides line up with TRBD1. This CDR3 has 16 residues. Trimming at V came to 1 base and at J to 4 bases, leaving 5 bases not matched to a gene. CDR1 MGHRA and CDR2 YSYEKL come from the germline V gene. The CDR3 reads CASSQVLGQDNEKLFF. The CDR3 DNA reads as TGCGCCAGCAGCCAAGTCTTGGGACAGGATAATGAAAAACTGTTTTTT.

The rearrangement uses TRBV5-6 and TRBJ2-7; maybe TRBD1 (5 bases). V was trimmed by 2 bases and J by 3 bases, leaving 15 bases between them. CDR1 and CDR2 (germline): SGHDT, YYEEEE. The CDR3 runs 15 residues. The CDR3 reads CASSFQGAYSYEQYF. The DNA for the CDR3 is TGTGCCAGCAGCTTCCAGGGTGCCTACAGCTACGAGCAGTACTTC.

This chain joins TRBV12-3 or TRBV12-4 and TRBJ2-3, with TRBD2 matching over 13 bases. The CDR3 extends over 15 amino acids. J was trimmed by 6 bases and V by 6 bases; bases with no gene match: 6. This chain's CDR3 is CASSPGLAGSDTQYF. CDR3 sequence (DNA): TGTGCCAGCAGCCCGGGACTAGCGGGGTCTGATACGCAGTATTTT.

V usage is TRBV28 and J usage is TRBJ2-1, with 13 bases that match TRBD2. Trimming at V came to 5 bases and at J to 7 bases, leaving 8 bases not matched to a gene. Germline V lookup: CDR1 MDHEN, CDR2 SYDVKM. CDR3 length: 16 residues. CDR3 coding DNA: TGTGCCAGCAGTCTCCCGACTAGCGGGGGGATGAATGAGCAGTTCTTC. Its translation: CASSLPTSGGMNEQFF.

V is TRBV4-2 and J is TRBJ1-1; D unresolved. The ends were cut back, 6 bases at V and 1 base at J, with 9 bases in the middle. CDR3 size: 13 residues. Germline-derived CDR1 and CDR2 are LGHNA and YNFKEQ. The chain's CDR3 is CASSSTKNTEAFF. CDR3 nucleotides: TGTGCCAGCAGTTCCACGAAGAACACTGAAGCTTTCTTT.

V is TRBV2 and J is TRBJ2-7; 9 bases line up with TRBD1. The V and J ends lost 6 bases and 3 bases, in that order; junction bases with no gene match: 3. Germline values: CDR1 SNHLY, CDR2 FYNNEI. The CDR3 is 13 residues long. The CDR3: CASSGTGSYEQYF. The DNA of the CDR3 is TGTGCCAGCAGCGGGACAGGGAGCTACGAGCAGTACTTC.

This rearrangement joins TRBV30 to TRBJ2-5; D remains ambiguous. Germline CDR1 is GTSNPN and CDR2 is SVGIG (reference sequence). Trimming removed 3 bases from V and 2 bases from J, with 13 bases in between. This CDR3 contains 14 residues. CDR3 in amino acids: CAWRSGRTQETQYF. The CDR3, as DNA: TGTGCCTGGAGATCGGGCAGAACGCAAGAGACCCAGTACTTC.

The chain recombines TRBV11-2 with TRBJ2-7; D possibly corresponds to TRBD1 (6 bases). The germline CDR1 and CDR2 sequences are SGHAT and FQNNGV. The CDR3 contains 17 residues. The ends were cut back, 1 base at V and 0 bases at J, with 16 bases in the middle. This CDR3 is CASSLGEAGVDSYEQYF. The CDR3 nucleotides are TGTGCCAGCAGCTTAGGGGAAGCAGGGGTCGACTCCTACGAGCAGTACTTC.

The chain combines TRBV10-3 with TRBJ1-4, with TRBD1 as a possible D gene (5 bases). Trimming left V 0 bases short and J 8 bases short, with 13 bases between. This CDR3 region has 15 residues. Germline V CDR1 and CDR2: ENHRY, SYGVKD. The CDR3 sequence is CAISESGVGIEKLFF. The CDR3 DNA is TGTGCCATCAGTGAGTCAGGGGTTGGAATCGAAAAACTGTTTTTT.

The J gene is TRBJ2-4, the V gene TRBV7-9, with D possibly being TRBD1 (6 bases). This CDR3 comprises 15 residues. In germline, CDR1 is SEHNR, CDR2 FQNEAQ (reference sequence). V was pared by 5 bases and J by 0 bases, with 11 bases between. CDR3 sequence: CASSQDRIAKNIQYF. The CDR3 DNA reads TGTGCCAGCAGCCAGGACAGAATAGCCAAAAACATTCAGTACTTC.

The chain is built from TRBV7-9 and TRBJ2-6, with unresolved D. The length of the CDR3 is 13 residues. Germline V lookup: CDR1 SEHNR, CDR2 FQNEAQ (reference sequence). Trimming took off 5 bases at V and 2 bases at J, with 4 bases between the two ends. For the CDR3, the DNA is TGTGCCAGCAGCCTGACTGGGGCCAACGTCCTGACTTTC. Encoded protein: CASSLTGANVLTF. Variable domain in full (rest from reference TRBV7-9 and TRBJ2-6): DTGVSQNPRHKITKRGQNVTFRCDPISEHNRLYWYRQTLGQGPEFLTYFQNEAQLEKSRLLSDRFSAERPKGSFSTLEIQRTEQGDSAMYLCASSLTGANVLTFGAGSRLTVL.

The chain couples TRBV2 to TRBJ2-6; 7 positions agree with TRBD1. Germline assignment: CDR1 SNHLY and CDR2 FYNNEI. After removal of 5 bases from V and 0 bases from J, the junction contained 7 bases not matched to a gene. The length of the CDR3 is 17 residues. The CDR3 DNA is TGTGCCAGCAGTTACAGGGGCTCCCTCTCTGGGGCCAACGTCCTGACTTTC. This encodes CASSYRGSLSGANVLTF.

This clonotype occurred once. The chain joins TRBV12-3 or TRBV12-4 to TRBJ2-1; 11 bases line up with TRBD2. The V and J ends lost 6 bases and 8 bases, in that order; junction bases with no gene match: 18. The CDR3 extends over 18 amino acids. Here the CDR3 DNA reads TGTGCCAGCAGGTCTGGGACTAGCGGAGTGGTCCCCCCGGATGAGCAGTTCTTC. This codes for CASRSGTSGVVPPDEQFF.

V gene TRBV7-2 combines with J gene TRBJ2-1, with D perhaps assigned TRBD1 or TRBD2 (5 bases each). The V and J ends lost 8 bases and 9 bases respectively, with 17 bases between them. Germline assignment: CDR1 SGHTA and CDR2 FQGNSA. The CDR3 is made up of 13 amino acids. This CDR3 reads CASHGTVFGEQFF. CDR3 DNA: TGTGCCAGCCACGGGACGGTTTTTGGTGAGCAGTTCTTC.

The V call is TRBV15, the J call TRBJ2-7; D unresolved. Trimming pared 0 bases from V and 2 bases from J, leaving 8 bases between. Germline CDR1 and CDR2: LNHNV and YYDKDF (reference sequence). The CDR3 extends over 14 amino acids. This CDR3 reads CATSRDRPAYEQYF. CDR3 DNA sequence: TGTGCCACCAGCAGAGATCGTCCCGCCTACGAGCAGTACTTC.

The chain employs TRBV9 and TRBJ2-7; 9 bases map to TRBD1. CDR1 SGDLS and CDR2 YYNGEE come from the germline V gene. V lost 7 bases, J lost 4 bases, and 3 bases stayed unmatched. This CDR3 is 12 amino acids long. Here the CDR3 DNA reads TGTGCCAGCGGGACAGGGATTTACGAGCAGTACTTC. It is translated as CASGTGIYEQYF.

The chain employs TRBV19 and TRBJ1-2, with TRBD1 as a possible D gene (5 bases). V was trimmed by 5 bases and J by 4 bases, leaving 11 bases between them. The CDR3 contains 13 residues. The germline gives CDR1 LNHDA, CDR2 SQIVND (reference sequence). The CDR3, as DNA: TGTGCCAGTAGTCCCGGGACGGTCTATGGCTACACCTTC. It is translated as CASSPGTVYGYTF.

V usage is TRBV5-6 and J usage is TRBJ2-7; no clear D gene. This CDR3 has 11 residues. CDR1 is SGHDT, CDR2 YYEEEE, per germline. The V and J ends lost 2 bases and 4 bases respectively, with 4 bases between them. The CDR3 sequence is CASSFEYEQYF. The CDR3 nucleotides read TGTGCCAGCAGCTTCGAATACGAGCAGTACTTC.

V gene TRBV28 combines with J gene TRBJ2-7, with a weak D call TRBD1 (5 bases). Trimming took off 1 base at V and 0 bases at J, with 7 bases between the two ends. The CDR3 has 14 amino acids. Germline assignment: CDR1 MDHEN and CDR2 SYDVKM. The CDR3 nucleotides are TGTGCCAGCAGTTTATACGACAGCTCCTACGAGCAGTACTTC. Protein sequence: CASSLYDSSYEQYF.

The chain joins TRBV2 to TRBJ2-2, with 12 nucleotides matching TRBD1. Germline assignment: CDR1 SNHLY and CDR2 FYNNEI. After removal of 5 bases from V and 3 bases from J, the junction contained 7 bases not matched to a gene. The CDR3 runs 17 residues. CDR3 bases: TGTGCCAGCAGTACCCGGGACAGGGGGCAGGACACCGGGGAGCTGTTTTTT. Protein: CASSTRDRGQDTGELFF.

The V and J genes are TRBV7-9 and TRBJ2-7; no reliable D call. CDR1 is SEHNR, CDR2 FQNEAQ, per germline (reference sequence). The CDR3 runs to 12 residues. V dropped 5 bases and J dropped 3 bases, with 8 bases sitting between them. The CDR3 bases are TGTGCCAGCAGCCCGTACGGCTACGAGCAGTACTTC. Protein sequence: CASSPYGYEQYF.

The table lists this clonotype with a count of one. This chain links TRBV5-1 with TRBJ1-1, with D unresolved. Trimming removed 2 bases from V and 1 base from J, with 9 bases in between. The V gene's germline CDR1 is SGHRS and CDR2 YFSETQ. CDR3 size: 14 residues. The CDR3 DNA sequence: TGCGCCAGCAGCTTCTTCGGAGAGAACACTGAAGCTTTCTTT. Amino acids: CASSFFGENTEAFF.

The chain employs TRBV9 and TRBJ1-2; tentative D call: TRBD1 (6 bases). This CDR3 region has 16 residues. CDR1 is SGDLS, CDR2 YYNGEE, per germline. The germline V and J ends were trimmed by 4 bases and 6 bases, with 22 bases remaining between them. CDR3 DNA: TGTGCCAGCAGCCCGTGGGCCGGGGGCAGCACCCATGGCTACACCTTC. Translating it yields CASSPWAGGSTHGYTF.

CDR3 sequence (DNA): TGTGCCAGCAGCTTGACGGGGGCAAACTCCTACGAGCAGTACTTC. It translates to CASSLTGANSYEQYF. The rearrangement links TRBV5-5 to TRBJ2-7; D possibly uses TRBD1 or TRBD2 (6 bases each). Germline loops: CDR1 SGHKS, CDR2 YYEKEE (reference sequence). The CDR3 runs to 15 residues. V was clipped by 1 base and J by 0 bases, with 11 bases between them.

This chain links TRBV11-1 with TRBJ2-3; D gene ambiguous. V was clipped by 4 bases and J by 2 bases, with 22 bases between them. CDR1 and CDR2 from the germline V gene are SGHAT and FQDESV (reference sequence). The CDR3 extends over 18 amino acids. The CDR3 is CASSYPTRSAQTTDTQYF. DNA of the CDR3: TGTGCCAGCAGCTACCCGACCAGATCAGCTCAAACCACAGATACGCAGTATTTT.

The chain employs TRBV19 and TRBJ2-1; 13 bases align to TRBD2. CDR3 length: 19 amino acids. Germline V gene lookup returns CDR1 LNHDA and CDR2 SQIVND (reference sequence). The ends lost 2 bases at V and 2 bases at J; junction bases unmatched: 9. CDR3 nucleotides: TGTGCCAGTAGTATAATGACTAGCGGGGGGCTAGGGGCCTACAATGAGCAGTTCTTC. Translation gives CASSIMTSGGLGAYNEQFF.

The chain combines TRBV28 with TRBJ1-2, with D uncertain. Germline V CDR1 and CDR2: MDHEN, SYDVKM. This CDR3 is built from 13 residues. V gave up 2 bases and J gave up 4 bases, with 8 bases separating them. In DNA, the CDR3 is TGTGCCAGCAGTTTAAGCGGCCTCTATGGCTACACCTTC. The encoded protein is CASSLSGLYGYTF.